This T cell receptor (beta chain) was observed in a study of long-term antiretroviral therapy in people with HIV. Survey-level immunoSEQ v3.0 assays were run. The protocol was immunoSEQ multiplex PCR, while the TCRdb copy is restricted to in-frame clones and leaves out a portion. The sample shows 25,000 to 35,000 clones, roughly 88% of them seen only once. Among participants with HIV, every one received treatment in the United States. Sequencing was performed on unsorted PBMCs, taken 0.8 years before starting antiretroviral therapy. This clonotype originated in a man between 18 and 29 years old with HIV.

CDR3 DNA sequence: TGTGCCAGCAGTCCCGGGACAGGGACGAGGTCCCTCCACTTT. This sequence encodes CASSPGTGTRSLHF. The rearrangement uses TRBV28 and TRBJ1-6, with 9 bases matching TRBD1. V lost 5 bases, J lost 14 bases, and 10 bases stayed unmatched. Germline V lookup: CDR1 MDHEN, CDR2 SYDVKM. This CDR3 has 14 residues.